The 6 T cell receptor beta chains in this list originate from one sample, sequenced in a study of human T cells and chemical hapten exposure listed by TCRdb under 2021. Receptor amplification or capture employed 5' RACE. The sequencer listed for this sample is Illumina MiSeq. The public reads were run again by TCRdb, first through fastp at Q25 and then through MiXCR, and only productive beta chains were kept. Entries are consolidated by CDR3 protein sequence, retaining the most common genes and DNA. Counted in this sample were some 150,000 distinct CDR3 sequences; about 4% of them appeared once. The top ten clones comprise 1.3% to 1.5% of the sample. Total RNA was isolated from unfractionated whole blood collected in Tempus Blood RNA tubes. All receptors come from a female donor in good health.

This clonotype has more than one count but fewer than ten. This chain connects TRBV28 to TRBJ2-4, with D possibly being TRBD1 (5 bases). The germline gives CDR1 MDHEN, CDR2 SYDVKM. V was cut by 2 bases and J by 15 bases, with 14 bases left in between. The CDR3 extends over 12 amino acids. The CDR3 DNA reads TGTGCCAGCAGTTTACGACAGTCGGTTCTGTACTTC. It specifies CASSLRQSVLYF.

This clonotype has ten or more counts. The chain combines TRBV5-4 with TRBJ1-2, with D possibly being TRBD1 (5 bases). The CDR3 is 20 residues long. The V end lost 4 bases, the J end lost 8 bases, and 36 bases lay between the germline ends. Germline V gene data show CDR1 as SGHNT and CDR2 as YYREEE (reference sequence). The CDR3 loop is CASSPDAGLTLTLALQGYTF. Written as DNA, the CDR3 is TGTGCCAGCAGCCCGGATGCGGGGCTAACTTTGACCCTCGCCTTGCAAGGCTACACCTTC.

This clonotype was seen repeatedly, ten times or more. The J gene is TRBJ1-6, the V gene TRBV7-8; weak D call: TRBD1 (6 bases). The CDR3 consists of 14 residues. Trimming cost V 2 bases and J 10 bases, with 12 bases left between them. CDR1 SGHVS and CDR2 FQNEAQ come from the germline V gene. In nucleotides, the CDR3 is TGTGCCAGCAGCTTAAAGTCTCAGGGGTCACCCCTCCACTTT. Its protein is CASSLKSQGSPLHF.

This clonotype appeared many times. This chain's CDR3 is CASSLHQTSGGEDTQYF. In DNA, the CDR3 is TGTGCCAGCTCACTACACCAGACTAGCGGGGGAGAAGATACGCAGTATTTT. The chain carries TRBV18 and TRBJ2-3, with 12 bases identical to TRBD2. V shed 4 bases, J shed 5 bases, and the junction held 10 bases outside the gene matches. Per germline, CDR1 KGHSH and CDR2 LQKENI. CDR3 length: 17 residues.

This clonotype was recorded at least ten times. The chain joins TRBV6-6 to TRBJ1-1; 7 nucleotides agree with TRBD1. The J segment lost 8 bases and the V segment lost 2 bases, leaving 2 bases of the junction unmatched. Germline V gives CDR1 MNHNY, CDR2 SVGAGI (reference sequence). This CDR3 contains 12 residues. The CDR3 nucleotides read TGTGCCAGCAGTTACCCGGACAGGGAAGCTTTCTTT. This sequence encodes CASSYPDREAFF.

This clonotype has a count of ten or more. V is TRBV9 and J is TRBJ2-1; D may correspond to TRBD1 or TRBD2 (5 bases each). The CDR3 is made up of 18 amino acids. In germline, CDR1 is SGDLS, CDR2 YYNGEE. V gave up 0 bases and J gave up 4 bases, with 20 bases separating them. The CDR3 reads CASSVATGHGAGYNEQFF. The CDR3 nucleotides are TGTGCCAGCAGCGTAGCTACAGGACACGGGGCGGGTTACAATGAGCAGTTCTTC.